Listed here is a single T cell receptor (beta chain). The antigen is unknown. TCRdb keeps only in-frame clones here, not all; method: immunoSEQ multiplex PCR. Here the sample spans about 1.1 million clones, 75% to 80% being singletons. Germline assignment: CDR1 MDHEN and CDR2 SYDVKM. V was shortened by 5 bases and J by 7 bases, with 14 bases between the two germline ends. The CDR3 extends over 13 amino acids. The data were taken from a study of shared clonotypes between healthy human individuals. As for the study in general: Used for every donor were three CD4 naive, three CD4 memory, two CD8 naive and one CD8 memory plate.

Study findings and constraints: The study found lower generation probabilities in non-shared clonotypes than in those shared by all four donors. Naive subsets tended to show greater estimated richness than memory subsets.

V gene TRBV28 combines with J gene TRBJ1-2; D is possibly TRBD1 (6 bases). The source material was memory CD4+ T cells from PBMCs. Subset defined: CD45RA-negative fraction. The sequence derives from a man aged 18 to 35 in good health. Some clones in this sample may be carry-over from other donors' samples. CDR3 protein: CASSRGGLAGYTF. DNA of the CDR3: TGTGCCAGCAGTCGGGGGGGCTTGGCTGGCTACACCTTC.